The 27 T cell receptor beta chains below were found in one sample sequenced in a study of spatial heterogeneity in lung cancer. Findings and caveats of the study: Tumors with more nonsynonymous mutations had more expanded intratumoral alpha and beta TCRs.

The antigens these receptors bind are not known. Noted time point: sample taken at primary tumor resection. TCRdb recomputed calls from the 5' RACE reads with MiXCR, one row per CDR3 protein. The sample contains about 6,500 distinct CDR3 sequences, 13% of which appear only once. The sample here was lung tumor tissue, taken at surgery. All receptors come from a male donor with early-stage non-small cell lung cancer.

By its share, this clonotype is medium-sized. The chain has TRBV10-2 and TRBJ1-2, with D uncertain. Germline V lookup: CDR1 WSHSY, CDR2 SAAADI. This CDR3 is 16 amino acids long. The V and J ends lost 2 bases and 0 bases respectively, with 13 bases between them. The CDR3 bases are TGCGCCAGCAGTGAGAACAATTTAGGGACTAACTATGGCTACACCTTC. This codes for CASSENNLGTNYGYTF.

This clonotype was detected many times. V usage is TRBV10-2 and J usage is TRBJ2-7; D is unclear. Trimming cost V 6 bases and J 6 bases, with 18 bases left between them. The CDR3 runs to 14 residues. Germline-derived CDR1 and CDR2 are WSHSY and SAAADI. The CDR3 region is CASSFLTFFSEQYV. The CDR3 DNA is TGCGCCAGCAGCTTCCTTACCTTCTTTTCCGAGCAGTACGTC.

Ten or more counts support this clonotype. The chain recombines TRBV20-1 with TRBJ1-6; no clear D. The length of the CDR3 is 15 residues. V dropped 3 bases and J dropped 6 bases, with 15 bases sitting between them. The germline V gene has CDR1 DFQATT and CDR2 SNEGSKA (reference sequence). The CDR3 sequence: CSARSGSDFNSPLHF. CDR3 DNA: TGCAGTGCTAGGTCCGGGAGCGACTTTAATTCACCCCTCCACTTT.

Many counts were recorded for this clonotype. The chain links TRBV7-8 to TRBJ2-7, with 11 bases lining up with TRBD2. Germline CDR1 SGHVS, CDR2 FQNEAQ. The V and J ends lost 5 bases and 5 bases, in that order; junction bases with no gene match: 5. This CDR3 contains 14 residues. The CDR3 DNA sequence: TGTGCCAGCAGCCTGCTGGGACTAGCGGACGAGCAGTACTTC. Translation gives CASSLLGLADEQYF.

This clonotype rates as medium-sized. J is TRBJ2-7 and V is TRBV28; a weak D match, TRBD1 (6 bases). In germline, CDR1 is MDHEN, CDR2 SYDVKM. V dropped 7 bases and J dropped 5 bases, with 15 bases sitting between them. CDR3 length equals 13 residues. The CDR3 loop is CASTYQAGDEQYF. CDR3 nucleotide sequence: TGTGCCAGCACCTACCAAGCAGGGGACGAGCAGTACTTC.

There are many counts of this clonotype. V and J are TRBV10-3 and TRBJ2-7; TRBD1 aligns across 7 bases. CDR3 size: 14 residues. The V gene's germline CDR1 is ENHRY and CDR2 SYGVKD. V lost 3 bases, J lost 1 base, and 3 bases stayed unmatched. CDR3 amino acids: CAISDGTASYEQYF. As DNA, the CDR3 is TGTGCCATCAGTGACGGGACAGCGTCCTACGAGCAGTACTTC.

This clonotype was seen at least ten times. The chain couples TRBV6-1 to TRBJ1-5, with D possibly being TRBD1 (5 bases). The CDR3 runs to 15 residues. Per germline, CDR1 MNHNS and CDR2 SASEGT. V lost 6 bases to trimming and J lost 0 bases, with 12 bases between them. The CDR3 DNA reads as TGTGCCAGCAGGAGAAGGGGTGATAGCAATCAGCCCCAGCATTTT. It translates to CASRRRGDSNQPQHF.

This clonotype was detected ten times or more. This sequence joins TRBV7-8 and TRBJ2-1; 9 nucleotides agree with TRBD1. The CDR3 loop spans 15 amino acids. V was clipped by 3 bases and J by 9 bases; unmatched bases: 9. Germline CDR1 is SGHVS and CDR2 is FQNEAQ. The CDR3 DNA reads as TGTGCCAGCAGCTTTGACGGACAGGGGAGGAGTGAGCAGTTCTTC. Its translation: CASSFDGQGRSEQFF. Filled out from reference TRBV7-8 and TRBJ2-1, the complete variable domain reads GAGVSQSPRYKVAKRGQDVALRCDPISGHVSLFWYQQALGQGPEFLTYFQNEAQLDKSGLPSDRFFAERPEGSVSTLKIQRTQQEDSAVYLCASSFDGQGRSEQFFGPGTRLTVL.

This clonotype was counted ten times or more. V usage is TRBV30 and J usage is TRBJ1-4; 9 bases map to TRBD1. After removal of 5 bases from V and 7 bases from J, the junction contained 11 bases not matched to a gene. Germline CDR1 GTSNPN, CDR2 SVGIG (reference sequence). This CDR3 is built from 15 residues. In DNA form, the CDR3 reads TGTGCCTGGGTACCCGGGACAGGGTTTAGTGAAAAACTGTTTTTT. Translation gives CAWVPGTGFSEKLFF.

This clonotype is deemed medium-sized (0.01 to 0.1%). The V call is TRBV5-1, the J call TRBJ2-3; D call uncertain. Germline lookup yields CDR1 SGHRS and CDR2 YFSETQ. The V and J ends lost 6 bases and 5 bases respectively, with 13 bases between them. The CDR3 covers 13 residues. The CDR3 sequence: CASTTPRRDTQYF. The CDR3 DNA follows: TGCGCCAGCACCACTCCCCGAAGAGATACGCAGTATTTT. The full variable domain, completed using reference TRBV5-1 and TRBJ2-3, is KAGVTQTPRYLIKTRGQQVTLSCSPISGHRSVSWYQQTPGQGLQFLFEYFSETQRNKGNFPGRFSGRQFSNSRSEMNVSTLELGDSALYLCASTTPRRDTQYFGPGTRLTVL.

This clonotype is medium-sized. The chain has TRBV27 and TRBJ2-1, with TRBD1 identical over 11 bases. Unmatched junction bases numbered 4, after V lost 5 bases and J lost 7 bases. CDR3 size: 14 residues. Germline loops: CDR1 MNHEY, CDR2 SMNVEV (reference sequence). The CDR3 is CASSHGQGANEQFF. CDR3 in DNA: TGTGCCAGCAGTCATGGACAGGGGGCAAATGAGCAGTTCTTC.

In this sample, this clonotype turned up many times. The V gene is TRBV5-1, the J gene TRBJ1-1, with D possibly being TRBD1 (6 bases). Between the trimmed V and J ends, which lost 4 bases and 6 bases, there was a span of 16 bases. CDR3 length equals 14 residues. Germline V gene sequence: CDR1 SGHRS, CDR2 YFSETQ. The CDR3 DNA follows: TGCGCCAGCAGCATAGAACCAGGGGTGGCTGAAGCTTTCTTT. Its protein product is CASSIEPGVAEAFF.

Judged by abundance, this clonotype is medium-sized (0.01 to 0.1%). The genes are TRBV27 and TRBJ2-7; 16 bases are a match to TRBD2. CDR1 and CDR2 (germline): MNHEY, SMNVEV (reference sequence). Trimming removed 10 bases from V and 5 bases from J; junction bases left unmatched: 11. This CDR3 region has 16 residues. The CDR3 protein is CATTGTSGRAVHEQYF. The CDR3 DNA reads TGTGCCACCACCGGGACTAGCGGGAGGGCCGTCCACGAGCAGTACTTC.

This clonotype is medium-sized within its sample. This chain links TRBV20-1 with TRBJ2-2; D uncertain. Trimming cost V 6 bases and J 4 bases, with 15 bases left between them. The germline gives CDR1 DFQATT, CDR2 SNEGSKA (reference sequence). This CDR3 has 14 amino acids. CDR3 nucleotides: TGCAGTGCGCAGAAGGGCCTTTCCACCGGGGAGCTGTTTTTT. Protein: CSAQKGLSTGELFF.

This clonotype is termed medium-sized. V is TRBV30 and J is TRBJ1-6; D might be TRBD1 (6 bases). Trimming left V 4 bases short and J 7 bases short, with 17 bases between. This CDR3 is built from 15 residues. Per the germline V gene, CDR1 is GTSNPN and CDR2 is SVGIG (reference sequence). The DNA of the CDR3 is TGTGCCTGGACGGGACACCAAATTCGAAATTCACCCCTCCACTTT. As protein: CAWTGHQIRNSPLHF.

In this sample, this clonotype turned up many times. This chain connects TRBV2 to TRBJ1-1; 8 nucleotides align to TRBD1. The CDR3 totals 13 residues. Germline loops: CDR1 SNHLY, CDR2 FYNNEI. V dropped 4 bases and J dropped 6; count of bases not matched to a gene: 4. The CDR3 DNA reads as TGTGCCAGCAGTGCGCAGGGGGCCGCTGAAGCTTTCTTT. As protein: CASSAQGAAEAFF.

This clonotype was recorded many times. This rearrangement joins TRBV5-1 to TRBJ2-3; no clear D gene. The CDR3 is 12 amino acids. V lost 0 bases and J lost 5, with 4 bases in between. Germline CDR1 and CDR2: SGHRS and YFSETQ. The CDR3 nucleotides are TGCGCCAGCAGCTTGGCCGGAGATACGCAGTATTTT. Translated: CASSLAGDTQYF.

This clonotype ranks as medium-sized (0.01 to 0.1%). J is TRBJ2-3 and V is TRBV2; TRBD2 might be the D (6 bases). CDR1 and CDR2 from the germline V gene are SNHLY and FYNNEI. This CDR3 comprises 15 residues. V lost 3 bases and J lost 2, with 12 bases in between. The CDR3 protein is CASSEGLSHTDTQYF. The CDR3 region has the DNA TGTGCCAGCAGTGAGGGACTCTCCCACACAGATACGCAGTATTTT.

The CDR3: CASSLASPYEQYF. Written as DNA, the CDR3 is TGCGCCAGCAGCTTGGCCAGCCCCTACGAGCAGTACTTC. The V call is TRBV5-1, the J call TRBJ2-7; no reliable D call. CDR1 and CDR2 (germline): SGHRS, YFSETQ. The CDR3 extends over 13 amino acids. Trimming stripped 0 bases from V and 2 bases from J, with 6 bases between.

This clonotype was picked up many times. The chain links TRBV12-3 or TRBV12-4 to TRBJ2-2, with TRBD2 matching over 9 bases. The CDR3 loop spans 16 amino acids. V lost 5 bases to trimming and J lost 3 bases; unmatched junction nucleotides: 7. The CDR3 DNA sequence: TGTGCCAGCAGTCCCGCGCTAGCGGGGTACACCGGGGAGCTGTTTTTT. It codes for CASSPALAGYTGELFF.

This clonotype was counted ten times or more. This chain connects TRBV20-1 to TRBJ2-4; 7 bases line up with TRBD2. In germline, CDR1 is DFQATT, CDR2 SNEGSKA (reference sequence). The junction had 10 bases not matched to a gene; V was cut back by 3 bases and J by 2 bases. The CDR3 is 16 residues long. CDR3 in DNA: TGCAGTGCTAGCCCACCTGGGGGGGGTACCAAAAACATTCAGTACTTC. It codes for CSASPPGGGTKNIQYF.

This clonotype qualifies as medium-sized (0.01 to 0.1%). The chain combines TRBV28 with TRBJ2-7; 9 bases match TRBD1. The CDR3 extends over 15 amino acids. V was pared by 7 bases and J by 0 bases, with 7 bases of the junction left unmatched. Germline assignment: CDR1 MDHEN and CDR2 SYDVKM. For the CDR3, the DNA is TGTGCCAGCATGGTACCGGGACAGGGCTCCTACGAGCAGTACTTC. It specifies CASMVPGQGSYEQYF.

Ten or more counts support this clonotype. The chain has TRBV12-3 or TRBV12-4 and TRBJ2-1; 10 bases align to TRBD1. V lost 8 bases, J lost 8 bases, and 9 bases stayed unmatched. This CDR3 is built from 14 residues. The DNA of the CDR3 is TGTGCCAGCGGGGGGACAGGGGTCCCCTATGAGCAGTTCTTC. It specifies CASGGTGVPYEQFF.

This clonotype has a count of ten or more. This chain links TRBV7-2 with TRBJ2-3; D remains unclear. Germline V lookup: CDR1 SGHTA, CDR2 FQGNSA. The CDR3 length is 14 residues. Between the trimmed V and J ends, which lost 1 base and 2 bases, there was a span of 7 bases. In DNA form, the CDR3 reads TGTGCCAGCAGCTTAGGGAGATCCACAGATACGCAGTATTTT. It encodes CASSLGRSTDTQYF. The whole variable domain, filled in from reference TRBV7-2 and TRBJ2-3, reads GAGVSQSPSNKVTEKGKDVELRCDPISGHTALYWYRQSLGQGLEFLIYFQGNSAPDKSGLPSDRFSAERTGGSVSTLTIQRTQQEDSAVYLCASSLGRSTDTQYFGPGTRLTVL.

This clonotype was picked up many times. The chain is built from TRBV10-3 and TRBJ1-6, with D possibly matching TRBD1 (5 bases). The CDR3 runs 13 residues. V lost 3 bases to trimming and J lost 9 bases, with 9 bases between them. Germline CDR1 is ENHRY and CDR2 is SYGVKD. The CDR3 DNA reads TGTGCCATCAGTGATGGGGACGGTTCACCCCTCCACTTT. Protein sequence: CAISDGDGSPLHF.

There are a few counts of this clonotype. V and J are TRBV7-8 and TRBJ1-1; 7 bases match TRBD1. This CDR3 is built from 16 residues. The germline gives CDR1 SGHVS, CDR2 FQNEAQ. V shed 5 bases, J shed 2 bases, and the junction held 11 bases outside the gene matches. CDR3 sequence: CASSPRTGRLNTEAFF. The CDR3 region has the DNA TGTGCCAGCAGCCCTCGGACAGGACGATTAAACACTGAAGCTTTCTTT.

This clonotype came up a few times. The chain carries TRBV24-1 and TRBJ2-2; D gene uncertain. CDR1 KGHDR and CDR2 SFDVKD come from the germline V gene. The V gene lost 0 bases and the J gene lost 0 bases, with 7 bases spanning the gap. The CDR3 covers 16 residues. The CDR3 region has the DNA TGTGCCACCAGTGATTTGTGGGATGCGAACACCGGGGAGCTGTTTTTT. It codes for CATSDLWDANTGELFF.